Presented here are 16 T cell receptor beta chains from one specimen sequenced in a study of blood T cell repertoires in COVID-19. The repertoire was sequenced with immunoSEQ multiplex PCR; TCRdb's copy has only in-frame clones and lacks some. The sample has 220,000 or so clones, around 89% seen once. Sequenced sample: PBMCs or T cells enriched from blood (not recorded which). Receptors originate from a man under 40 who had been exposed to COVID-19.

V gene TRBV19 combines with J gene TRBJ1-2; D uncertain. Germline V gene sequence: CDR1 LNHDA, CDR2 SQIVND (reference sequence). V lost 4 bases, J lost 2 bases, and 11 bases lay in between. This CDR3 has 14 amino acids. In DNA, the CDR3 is TGTGCCAGTAGTACCCCCCGAGGGAACTATGGCTACACCTTC. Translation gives CASSTPRGNYGYTF.

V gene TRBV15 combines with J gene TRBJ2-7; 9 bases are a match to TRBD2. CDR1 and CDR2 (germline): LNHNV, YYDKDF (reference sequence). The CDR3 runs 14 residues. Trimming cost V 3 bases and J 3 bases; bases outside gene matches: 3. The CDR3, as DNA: TGTGCCACCAGCAGCGAGCGGGGGGTCTACGAGCAGTACTTC. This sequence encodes CATSSERGVYEQYF.

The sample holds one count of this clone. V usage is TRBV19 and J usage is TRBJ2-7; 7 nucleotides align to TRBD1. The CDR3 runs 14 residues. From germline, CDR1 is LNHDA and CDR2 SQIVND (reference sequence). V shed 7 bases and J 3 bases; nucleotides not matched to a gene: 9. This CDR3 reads CASKPGQSYYEQYF. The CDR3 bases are TGTGCCAGTAAACCGGGACAGTCATACTACGAGCAGTACTTC.

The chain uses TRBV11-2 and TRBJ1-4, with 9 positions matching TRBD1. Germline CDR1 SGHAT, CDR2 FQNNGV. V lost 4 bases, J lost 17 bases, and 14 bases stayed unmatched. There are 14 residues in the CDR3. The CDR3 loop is CASSYHPGQGNAFF. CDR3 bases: TGTGCCAGCAGCTATCACCCGGGACAGGGAAATGCCTTTTTT.

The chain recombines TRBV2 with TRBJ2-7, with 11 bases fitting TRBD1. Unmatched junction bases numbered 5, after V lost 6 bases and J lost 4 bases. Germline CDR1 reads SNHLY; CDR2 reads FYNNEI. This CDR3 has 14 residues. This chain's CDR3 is CASRWTGGSYEQYF. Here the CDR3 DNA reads TGTGCCAGCAGGTGGACAGGGGGCTCTTACGAGCAGTACTTC.

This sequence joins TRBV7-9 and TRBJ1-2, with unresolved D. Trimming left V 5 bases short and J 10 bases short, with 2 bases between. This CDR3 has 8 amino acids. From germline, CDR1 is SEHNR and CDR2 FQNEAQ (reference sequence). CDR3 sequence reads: CASSLYTF. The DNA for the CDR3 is TGTGCCAGCAGCCTCTACACCTTC. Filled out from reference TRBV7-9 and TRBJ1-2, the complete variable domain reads DTGVSQNPRHKITKRGQNVTFRCDPISEHNRLYWYRQTLGQGPEFLTYFQNEAQLEKSRLLSDRFSAERPKGSFSTLEIQRTEQGDSAMYLCASSLYTFGSGTRLTVV.

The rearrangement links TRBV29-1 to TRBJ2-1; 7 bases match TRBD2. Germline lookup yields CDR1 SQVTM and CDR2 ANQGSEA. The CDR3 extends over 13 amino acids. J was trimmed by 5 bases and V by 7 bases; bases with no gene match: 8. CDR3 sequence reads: CSATGTTNNEQFF. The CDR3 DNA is TGCAGCGCCACCGGGACTACGAACAATGAGCAGTTCTTC.

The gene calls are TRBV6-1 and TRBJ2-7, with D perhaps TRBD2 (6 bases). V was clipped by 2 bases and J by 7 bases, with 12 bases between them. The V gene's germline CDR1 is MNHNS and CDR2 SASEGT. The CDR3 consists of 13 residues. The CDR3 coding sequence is TGTGCCAGCAGTGAATGGGCGGGGAGAGAGCAGTACTTC. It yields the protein CASSEWAGREQYF.

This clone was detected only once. This CDR3 is CASSLGEHTEAFF. CDR3 nucleotides: TGTGCCAGCAGCTTAGGAGAACACACTGAAGCTTTCTTT. The chain employs TRBV11-3 and TRBJ1-1; D is unresolved. Between the trimmed V and J ends, which lost 1 base and 3 bases, there was a span of 6 bases. This CDR3 has 13 amino acids. Germline CDR1 and CDR2: SGHNT and YENEEA.

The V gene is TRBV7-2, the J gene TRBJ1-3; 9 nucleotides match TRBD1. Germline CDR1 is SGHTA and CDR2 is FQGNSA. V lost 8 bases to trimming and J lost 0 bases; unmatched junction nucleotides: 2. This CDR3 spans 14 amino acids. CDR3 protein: CASGQGPSGNTIYF. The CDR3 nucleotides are TGTGCCAGCGGACAGGGGCCCTCTGGAAACACCATATATTTT.

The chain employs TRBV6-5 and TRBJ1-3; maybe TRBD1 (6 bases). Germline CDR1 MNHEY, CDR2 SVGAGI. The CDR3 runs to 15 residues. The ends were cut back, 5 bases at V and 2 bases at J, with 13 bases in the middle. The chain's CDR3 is CASSPGAHPGNTIYF. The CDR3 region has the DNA TGTGCCAGCAGTCCAGGGGCCCATCCTGGAAACACCATATATTTT.

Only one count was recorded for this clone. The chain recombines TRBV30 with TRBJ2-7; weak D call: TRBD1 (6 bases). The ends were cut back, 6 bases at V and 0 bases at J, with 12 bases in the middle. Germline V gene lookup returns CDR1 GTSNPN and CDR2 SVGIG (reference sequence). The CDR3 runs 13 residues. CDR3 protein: CACGTPSSYEQYF. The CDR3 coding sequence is TGTGCCTGTGGGACACCTAGCTCCTACGAGCAGTACTTC.

CDR3 DNA sequence: TGTGCCACCAGTGTAGCGGGGGGGCCCAATGAGCAGTTCTTC. As protein: CATSVAGGPNEQFF. This chain links TRBV24-1 with TRBJ2-1, with 11 bases matching TRBD2. Germline V gives CDR1 KGHDR, CDR2 SFDVKD. The CDR3 covers 14 residues. V lost 5 bases, J lost 6 bases, and 2 bases stayed unmatched.

The CDR3 loop is CASSPSGGVNEQYF. The CDR3 DNA reads TGTGCCAGCTCACCTAGCGGGGGGGTAAACGAGCAGTACTTC. This chain uses TRBV18 with TRBJ2-7, with TRBD2 matching 11 bases. This CDR3 is 14 amino acids long. The V segment lost 3 bases and the J segment 5 bases; nucleotides outside the gene matches: 3. CDR1 is KGHSH, CDR2 LQKENI, per germline. The whole variable domain, remainder taken from reference TRBV18 and TRBJ2-7, is NAGVMQNPRHLVRRRGQEARLRCSPMKGHSHVYWYRQLPEEGLKFMVYLQKENIIDESGMPKERFSAEFPKEGPSILRIQQVVRGDSAAYFCASSPSGGVNEQYFGPGTRLTVT.

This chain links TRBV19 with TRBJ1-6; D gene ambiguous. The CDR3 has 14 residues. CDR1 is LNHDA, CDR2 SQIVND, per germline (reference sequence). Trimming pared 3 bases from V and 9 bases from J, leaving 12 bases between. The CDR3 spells CASSIGRESSPLHF. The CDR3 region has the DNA TGTGCCAGTAGTATTGGGAGGGAGAGTTCACCCCTCCACTTT. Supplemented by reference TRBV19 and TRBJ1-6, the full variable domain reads DGGITQSPKYLFRKEGQNVTLSCEQNLNHDAMYWYRQDPGQGLRLIYYSQIVNDFQKGDIAEGYSVSREKKESFPLTVTSAQKNPTAFYLCASSIGRESSPLHFGNGTRLTVT.

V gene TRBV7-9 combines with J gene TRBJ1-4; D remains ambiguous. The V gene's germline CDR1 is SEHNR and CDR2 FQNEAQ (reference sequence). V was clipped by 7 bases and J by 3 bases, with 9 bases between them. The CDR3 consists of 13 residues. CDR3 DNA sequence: TGTGCCAGCACCTCAGGTGCTAATGAAAAACTGTTTTTT. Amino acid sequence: CASTSGANEKLFF.